The T cell receptor beta chain under discussion was sequenced for a study of blood T cell repertoires in COVID-19. This clone was seen a handful of times. Those who participated ranged in age from about 18 to 95 years and resided in 20 to 30 US areas. Cohort 3 recovery required two negative PCRs, clearance, or symptom resolution. Original analysis: Counts of nucleated cells, estimated from reference gene primer amplification, were obtained. Data came from immunoSEQ multiplex PCR; TCRdb stores just in-frame clones and leaves some out. That table furnishes V, J and clone size, whereas the DNA furnished D and trimming. In the table there are approximately 320,000 clones, under 95% of which are singletons. Germline V CDR1 and CDR2: SEHNR, FQNEAQ (reference sequence). Trimming pared 7 bases from V and 6 bases from J, leaving 15 bases between. The CDR3 sequence is 14 residues long.

The TCR originated in a man aged 55 to 70 who had recovered from COVID-19. Source material: PBMCs or T cells enriched from blood (not recorded which). J is TRBJ2-2 and V is TRBV7-9; D might be TRBD1 (6 bases). Here the CDR3 DNA reads TGTGCCAGCACAGGGGCTTCCGCGGCCGGGGAGCTGTTTTTT. It translates to CASTGASAAGELFF.